This entry features one TCR beta chain sequence. The specificity of this receptor is unknown. The entry originates in a study of cytomegalovirus exposure and HLA in healthy donors (dated by TCRdb to between 2016 and 2019). With regard to the full study: An earlier analysis of roughly 570 of the donors reported 276 Gb of sequence data and 117 million unique TCR beta sequences obtained from some 170 million T cells. The number of donors typed differed by locus, with roughly 620-630 for A, B, C, DRB1 and DQB1, about 500 for DQA1, approximately 580 for DPA1, and some 470 for DPB1. About 280 gigabases of sequencing data and approximately 85 million unique TCR sequences were included in an early release covering around 650 HLA-typed donors. Across about 370 genotyped donors of the cohort, an average of roughly 250,000 unique TCR beta nucleotide sequences per donor were sequenced, and about a sixth of those sequences were non-productive. Donor age, sex, ethnicity and CMV serostatus were compiled alongside the repertoire data. All discovery cohort repertoires had been generated using a single sequencing platform. In an earlier analysis of roughly 580 of the donors, high-throughput TCR beta sequencing was used to judge whether each TCR beta V gene segment behaved as functional or pseudogenic. The study aimed to test whether cataloging public T cell receptors could reveal signatures of past pathogen exposure. Because of strong linkage in the cohort, roughly five DR-DQ haplotypes were treated as single units for association and clustering. In a later genetic analysis, genome-wide SNP genotypes for about three fifths of the roughly 670 donors were used, and that subset was treated as a discovery cohort. HLA typing included class I and class II loci at four-digit resolution. The later analysis used no new phenotypic data to find candidate immune exposures, relying instead on TCR beta sequences and their occurrence across donors. To study patterns of TCR occurrence, a later analysis re-analyzed previously published TCR beta repertoires from 600 to 750 donors and added high-resolution HLA genotyping. The study combined high-throughput TCR immunosequencing, statistical association of individual TCRs with disease status, and machine learning to predict cytomegalovirus infection status. Using immunosequencing, the study profiled T cell repertoires from 640 or so subjects and related those repertoires to cytomegalovirus serostatus. Along with the roughly 670-subject first cohort, a separate validation cohort of over a hundred different subjects was used. Of the 350 to 450 genotyped donors, roughly 80% were placed in the genetic ancestry cluster associated with self-reported Caucasian donors.

The cohort comprised around 690 healthy bone marrow donors. All cohort members were sampled while nominally healthy, although unrecorded immune exposures were likely present. The donor tested CMV seronegative, placing the donor among the 350 or so seronegative members of the cohort. A peripheral blood sample was collected from each donor, and TCR beta sequencing was performed on peripheral blood mononuclear cells. The Qiagen DNeasy Blood Extraction Kit was used to extract genomic DNA from the blood cell samples. Summary of the overall study and its limitations: According to a later analysis, most CMV-associated TCR beta chains appeared to be HLA-restricted, and the HLA associations seemed to be driven largely by CMV exposure. For the cohort, immune exposure information was limited to CMV serostatus. Because counts were too low, about 18 rarely observed V segments, including chromosome 9 orphons, were left out of the earlier analysis of 587 of the donors. Some IMGT-functional V segments, including TRBV6-2 and TRBV6-3, could not be distinguished by the 87-base-pair reads and were therefore excluded. The classifier was reported to diagnose cytomegalovirus status with high specificity and sensitivity in both the original and validation cohorts. Correlated functional status among segregating V segments might reflect linkage disequilibrium, but an unknown experimental factor could not be ruled out. In vitro tests confirmed that a few of the cytomegalovirus-associated TCR beta chains recognize cytomegalovirus antigens. HLA typing was unavailable for some donors at each locus, so association tests used only the typed subset. The sequencing pipeline was judged likely to have produced a cluster of highly shared sequence variants as a technical artifact. Presence/absence analyses assumed roughly uniform sequencing depth across donors, an assumption that may not hold. The cohort was sequenced for TCR beta chains only, and without alpha or paired-chain data the features that could be detected were limited. Specific HLA alleles were associated with roughly 16,000 TCR beta sequences at a false discovery rate of 0.05 in a later analysis. According to a later analysis, TCR association rates differed among HLA loci, with DRB1 alleles showing the most associated TCRs and HLA-C alleles showing the fewest. In a later genetic analysis, a missense DCLRE1C variant was associated with V-gene and J-gene trimming of TCR beta chains, and the association was replicated in an independent cohort. Broadly in line with IMGT annotations, most TCR beta V segments showed up in productive rearrangements about 90% or about 30% of the time in an earlier analysis of several hundred of the donors. Assigning TCR associations to individual alleles was difficult when HLA alleles, especially DR and DQ, strongly co-occurred. The study gave a list of 150 to 200 TCR beta chains associated with cytomegalovirus. Most TCR sequences were observed very rarely across donors, whereas some public TCRs were present in many individuals. In a later analysis, HLA-associated TCR beta chains showed more clonal expansion and lower generation probabilities than non-associated chains that were equally common. According to the authors, the approach could potentially be generalized to other disease states and immunological phenotypes. According to a later analysis, parvovirus B19, influenza, CMV and Epstein-Barr virus appeared linked to several top co-occurrence clusters. Compared with the 666-donor mean, donors in an Asian-associated ancestry cluster had fewer N-insertions in productive TCRs, according to a later genetic analysis. A further reported finding was that TCR beta sequences accurately predicted the HLA-A and HLA-B alleles for most subjects in the first cohort.

In the germline V gene, CDR1 corresponds to MGHRA and CDR2 to YSYEKL. Inclusive of the bounding cysteine and phenylalanine, the CDR3 is 17 residues long. The CDR3 DNA has 51 bases and is translated from base 1. After removal of 1 base from V and 2 bases from J, the junction retains 10 bases not matched to a gene. Library generation was performed with the immunoSEQ multiplex PCR assay. For the multiplex PCR, a mixture combining 60 forward primers for TCR Vbeta segments and 13 reverse primers for TCR Jbeta segments was used. The CDR3 region of rearranged TCR beta genes was amplified from genomic DNA by a multiplex PCR assay. The amplified TCR beta libraries were sequenced on the Illumina HiSeq System as 87-base-pair reads. In the original analysis: In a later analysis, about 80 million unique TCR beta chains were counted across the roughly 670 repertoires, and approximately 11 million of these chains were shared by at least two donors. Raw reads were error-corrected and collapsed into unique sequences with a nearest-neighbor algorithm that merged closely related sequences to remove PCR and sequencing errors. V, D and J gene segments were assigned by aligning CDR3 sequences to IMGT reference sequences. For a sequence to be retained, at least a six-nucleotide match to both a V gene segment and a J gene segment was required. Rearrangements were classified as productive when the CDR3 lacked stop codons and remained in frame with V and J, and all other rearrangements were classified as non-productive. CDR3 was defined according to IMGT convention as the region running from the second conserved V-encoded cysteine to the conserved J-encoded phenylalanine. Sequences without an unambiguous match to a single V gene segment were excluded from the earlier analysis of over 500 of the donors. An earlier analysis of fewer than 750 of the donors called V segments functional above 56.7% productive rearrangements and segregating when the between-donor standard deviation exceeded 5%. A statistical classification framework was built to diagnose cytomegalovirus status from the catalog of TCR beta chain sequences. A later analysis assigned V and J genes by comparing TCR nucleotide sequences with IMGT/GENE-DB human TR gene sequences. Using the TCRdist pipeline, a later analysis assigned CDR3 sequences along with most-parsimonious VDJ recombination scenarios. In a later analysis, each TCR beta chain was defined by its CDR3 amino acid sequence together with its V-gene family, and reads without a unique V-gene family were excluded. In a later analysis, several hundred highly shared, low-generation-probability nucleotide sequences were removed to address suspected cross-contamination and a sequencing artifact. In a later analysis, a clonal expansion index was calculated for each public chain from normalized within-repertoire ranks of inferred template counts. In a later analysis, generation probabilities were computed with a VDJ recombination model fitted to out-of-frame rearrangements, and the resulting probabilities were checked against IGoR. In a later analysis, TCR-TCR, TCR-HLA and TCR-CMV co-occurrence was scored with hypergeometric tests, and a repertoire-size bias correction was applied to TCR pairs. A later analysis estimated false discovery rates by permuting HLA or CMV assignments 20 times. In a later analysis, co-occurring TCRs were grouped using DBSCAN, and TCRdist sequence similarity was added for clustering within HLA-allele-positive subsets. Repertoires with fewer than 30,000 or more than 120,000 public chains were left out of co-occurrence clustering, as were five repertoires with anomalous nucleotide sharing. TCRdb's version of the immuneACCESS table is confined to in-frame rearrangements and falls short of the full clone set. An unresolved V gene accounts for under half of the shortfall where checked; the remainder is of unknown origin. V, J and clone size are those of that table, while D and trimming were read from the DNA. The table kept for this sample lists tens of thousands of clones. The biggest ten clones account for 1% to 1.5% of the sample.

The chain joins TRBV4-1 to TRBJ1-2; 7 bases in between match TRBD1. The TCR originated in a young man in good health and CMV-seronegative. The source material was PBMCs. Read as DNA, the sequence is TGCGCCAGCAGCCAAGGCCCCAGGACAGGACGAAACTATGGCTACACCTTC. This gives the protein CASSQGPRTGRNYGYTF.